This T cell receptor (beta chain) was profiled in a study of T cells in Graves' hyperthyroidism and ophthalmopathy. Study context: Before any treatment, at initial diagnosis, peripheral blood was collected.

Each ophthalmopathy patient scored at least 3 on the Clinical Activity Score and at least 4 on NOSPECS grade, with duration under 3 months. What was amplified from RNA transcripts were TCR beta CDR3 regions. HTBI primers drove first-round RT-PCR of the TCR CDR3. TCRdb re-derived calls from the multiplex PCR reads in MiXCR, one entry per CDR3 protein. Seen here are 35,000 or so distinct CDR3 sequences, 50% to 55% observed once, and the top ten hold roughly 17%. Germline V lookup: CDR1 MNHNY, CDR2 SVGAGI (reference sequence). This CDR3 has 12 residues. With V trimmed by 6 bases and J by 9 bases, 7 bases remained unmatched.

This clonotype was sampled from a man in his forties with Graves' ophthalmopathy. V gene TRBV6-6 combines with J gene TRBJ2-7; 8 positions match TRBD1. The sample consisted of blood. The CDR3 reads CASSPTGEGQYF. The DNA of the CDR3 is TGTGCCAGCAGCCCGACAGGGGAAGGGCAGTACTTC.